This T cell receptor (beta chain) was obtained from a study of blood T cell repertoires in COVID-19 (TCRdb year 2020). Turning to the overall study: Samples covering the acute and convalescent phases of COVID-19 were provided by collaborators in the United States, Italy and Spain. The sample metadata nearly always contained a de-identified subject ID, COVID-19 status, age in years and sex. A freely available public database, intended as a resource for researchers studying the immune response to SARS-CoV-2, is where the repertoires were released. Subjects who had been exposed to COVID-19, were actively infected with it, or had recovered from it provided the deeply sampled blood TCRbeta repertoires that made up the dataset. Where available, HLA class I and class II types were taken from metadata supplied by the sample provider and were not determined by assay-based typing. The material from the prospective study consisted of cDNA or gDNA derived from T cells, B-cell-depleted T cells, or PBMCs. Samples were obtained from the ongoing ImmuneRACE study (first 160 participants) and from 1,254 subjects provided by 6 global collaborators.

The immunoSEQ Assay, a bias-controlled multiplex PCR, was used to amplify TCRbeta CDR3 regions from genomic DNA. Per the source publication's procedure: The number of nucleated cells in each sample was estimated from the amplification of reference gene primers within the assay. To quantify the absolute abundance of each unique TCRbeta CDR3 rearrangement, sequence reads were collapsed and filtered. For each sample, productive Simpson clonality was calculated by taking the square root of Simpson's diversity index across productive rearrangements. TCRdb limited this immuneACCESS table to in-frame rearrangements with V and J called. A share of clones is missing; checked studies link under half to unresolved V genes, and the rest is unexplained. Clone size and the V and J calls come from that table; the DNA yielded D and trimming. Present in this sample are about 190,000 clones, about 87% of which were seen just once. The ten largest clones represent 0.7% to 0.9% of the sample.

In the case of this clone: The antigen it recognizes is unknown. Per-nucleotide qualities are absent, and no much larger clonotype sits a single base away.

Overall study outcomes, separate from this receptor: The amount of clinical and demographic metadata varied by source and participant and was provided uncurated.

Another Seattle source contributed samples from volunteer blood donors who had recovered from COVID-19. Each collaborating institution followed its own protocols to collect whole blood in K2EDTA tubes. For TCRbeta analysis, collaborator samples were shipped as frozen whole blood, as isolated PBMCs, or as DNA extracted from either sample type. Trimming takes 3 bases from V and 0 bases from J, and the germline ends sit 5 bases apart. According to the germline V gene, CDR1 reads KGHSH and CDR2 reads LQKENI. The CDR3, cysteine through phenylalanine, is 13 amino acids long. Only the CDR3 part of the read is kept: 39 bases, read in frame from the first base.

The receptor chain draws on TRBV18 and TRBJ1-1, with the D gene not confidently named. Sequencing was done on a sample of peripheral blood. The source is a woman aged 18-35 years who had recovered from COVID-19. The nucleotides are TGTGCCAGCTCACCTCTACTGAACACTGAAGCTTTCTTT. The translation is CASSPLLNTEAFF.